Included here is one TCR beta chain sequence, with context. Antigen unknown. This sample is drawn from a study of T cell responses to AZD1222 COVID-19 vaccine. Study context: Doses given second, at about 4 or about 12 weeks, were pooled.

The study, taken as a whole, reports: Donors were chiefly white British, with a greater number of females, and clonal diversity was perhaps underestimated. Recipients of two AZD1222 doses showed rising Spike-specific TCR breadth and depth.

Some clones are missing from TCRdb's copy, which holds only in-frame ones; the method was immunoSEQ multiplex PCR. Of some 150,000 clones in the sample, roughly 89% are singletons; the top ten hold 5%. The V gene's germline CDR1 is SNHLY and CDR2 FYNNEI. The junction had 4 bases not matched to a gene; V was cut back by 6 bases and J by 0 bases. This CDR3 region has 15 residues. The TCR comes from an adult in good health. The specimen comprised peripheral blood, sampled on day 0 of AZD1222 vaccination. This chain uses TRBV2 with TRBJ2-4; TRBD1 matches 8 bases. The CDR3 nucleotides are TGTGCCAGCAGGGGACAGGACTTAGCCAAAAACATTCAGTACTTC. Residues: CASRGQDLAKNIQYF.